This passage covers 24 T cell receptor beta chains from one sample sequenced in a study of cytomegalovirus exposure and HLA in healthy donors. PCR amplification relied on 60 Vbeta primers (plus 13 Jbeta primers). Method: immunoSEQ multiplex PCR; TCRdb's copy keeps in-frame clones and lacks some. The listing records some 70,000 clones. Source material: PBMCs. The source is a man between 35 and 55 years old in good health and CMV-seronegative.

This CDR3 is CASSRGDIRVGVGYTF. Here the CDR3 DNA reads TGTGCCAGCAGCCGGGGGGACATCCGCGTGGGGGTTGGCTACACCTTC. The V and J genes are TRBV5-4 and TRBJ1-2, with a weak D call TRBD1 (6 bases). V lost 4 bases to trimming and J lost 7 bases, with 23 bases between them. CDR1 is SGHNT and CDR2 is YYREEE in the germline V gene (reference sequence). The CDR3 runs to 16 residues.

V gene TRBV4-1 combines with J gene TRBJ2-1; a weak D match, TRBD1 (6 bases). The CDR3 covers 15 residues. Trimming shortened V by 2 bases and J by 8 bases, and 16 bases separated the two germline ends. Per the germline V gene, CDR1 is MGHRA and CDR2 is YSYEKL. The CDR3 bases are TGCGCCAGCAGCCAACCGGACAGAGGCGGATATGAGCAGTTCTTC. Its protein product is CASSQPDRGGYEQFF.

V gene TRBV7-9 combines with J gene TRBJ2-5; D possibly corresponds to TRBD2 (6 bases). Trimming pared 7 bases from V and 2 bases from J, leaving 14 bases between. The CDR3 totals 14 residues. Germline V gives CDR1 SEHNR, CDR2 FQNEAQ (reference sequence). CDR3 coding DNA: TGTGCCAGCACCTTGGGAGGACATCAAGAGACCCAGTACTTC. It translates to CASTLGGHQETQYF.

V is TRBV7-3 and J is TRBJ2-5, with D possibly matching TRBD2 (5 bases). Germline V gene sequence: CDR1 SGHTA, CDR2 FQGTGA. This CDR3 spans 14 amino acids. Deletions cut 1 base from V and 4 bases from J, with 10 bases between. The CDR3 spells CASSLNHAGETQYF. The CDR3 DNA is TGTGCCAGCAGCTTAAACCATGCGGGAGAGACCCAGTACTTC.

The DNA of the CDR3 is TGCGCCAGCAGCCAGTCCGGGACAATTCCCCCACCCCTCCACTTT. Protein product: CASSQSGTIPPPLHF. This chain uses TRBV4-1 with TRBJ1-6; D may be TRBD1 (6 bases). CDR3 length: 15 residues. V gave up 3 bases and J gave up 11 bases, with 17 bases separating them. In germline, CDR1 is MGHRA, CDR2 YSYEKL.

V and J are TRBV7-2 and TRBJ2-3, with 13 bases that match TRBD2. Germline CDR1 SGHTA, CDR2 FQGNSA. V was clipped by 5 bases and J by 6 bases; unmatched bases: 11. The CDR3 has 17 amino acids. CDR3 sequence: CASSEPGLAGILDTQYF. CDR3 DNA sequence: TGTGCCAGCAGCGAGCCGGGACTAGCGGGGATACTGGATACGCAGTATTTT.

V is TRBV2 and J is TRBJ1-1, with 12 nucleotides matching TRBD1. The CDR3 runs to 17 residues. Germline CDR1 is SNHLY and CDR2 is FYNNEI. The J segment lost 3 bases and the V segment lost 6 bases, leaving 11 bases of the junction unmatched. The CDR3 DNA sequence: TGTGCCAGCAGGGGGGACCGGGACAGGGGGCGGTACACTGAAGCTTTCTTT. Encoded protein: CASRGDRDRGRYTEAFF.

The genes are TRBV5-1 and TRBJ2-7; TRBD2 might be the D (7 bases). Between the trimmed V and J ends, which lost 0 bases and 4 bases, there was a span of 17 bases. From germline, CDR1 is SGHRS and CDR2 YFSETQ. The length of the CDR3 is 16 residues. The CDR3 protein is CASSLAPEGGLYEQYF. The CDR3 coding sequence is TGCGCCAGCAGCTTGGCCCCGGAGGGGGGGCTTTACGAGCAGTACTTC.

The CDR3 reads CAWSSKKTGNQETQYF. CDR3 nucleotides: TGTGCCTGGAGTTCTAAAAAGACAGGGAACCAAGAGACCCAGTACTTC. This chain joins TRBV30 and TRBJ2-5; TRBD1 aligns across 7 bases. Trimming removed 2 bases from V and 0 bases from J; junction bases left unmatched: 9. The V gene's germline CDR1 is GTSNPN and CDR2 SVGIG (reference sequence). The CDR3 runs 16 residues.

This rearrangement joins TRBV2 to TRBJ1-5, with D tentatively TRBD1 (6 bases). The V gene's germline CDR1 is SNHLY and CDR2 FYNNEI. This CDR3 has 15 amino acids. V dropped 6 bases and J dropped 7 bases, with 19 bases sitting between them. The CDR3 nucleotides read TGTGCCAGCAGGGGGGCAACAGGCAAGGGACAGCCCCAGCATTTT. This encodes CASRGATGKGQPQHF.

The chain carries TRBV6-5 and TRBJ1-1, with 7 positions matching TRBD1. CDR3 length equals 15 residues. Germline assignment: CDR1 MNHEY and CDR2 SVGAGI. V lost 4 bases and J lost 5; bases outside the gene matches: 10. The CDR3: CASSSEGQGETEAFF. For the CDR3, the DNA is TGTGCCAGCAGTTCTGAGGGGCAGGGGGAAACTGAAGCTTTCTTT.

The chain employs TRBV6-5 and TRBJ2-7; D unclear. The CDR3 length is 15 residues. Germline CDR1 is MNHEY and CDR2 is SVGAGI. Trimming stripped 0 bases from V and 4 bases from J, with 13 bases between. The CDR3 spells CASSYSRLTTYEQYF. The CDR3 nucleotides are TGTGCCAGCAGTTACTCCCGACTGACCACATACGAGCAGTACTTC.

The chain uses TRBV19 and TRBJ1-2; TRBD1 matches at 8 bases. Trimming cost V 7 bases and J 8 bases; bases outside gene matches: 9. Germline lookup yields CDR1 LNHDA and CDR2 SQIVND (reference sequence). This CDR3 region has 13 residues. The CDR3 region is CASKAGGAGGYTF. CDR3 bases: TGTGCCAGTAAGGCAGGGGGCGCGGGGGGCTACACCTTC.

The chain employs TRBV5-1 and TRBJ2-3, with TRBD2 matching 9 bases. The CDR3 spans 14 residues. V lost 6 bases, J lost 5 bases, and 7 bases stayed unmatched. Germline CDR1 SGHRS, CDR2 YFSETQ. CDR3: CASMGGGAGDTQYF. The CDR3, as DNA: TGCGCCAGCATGGGCGGGGGGGCCGGAGATACGCAGTATTTT.

The chain is built from TRBV9 and TRBJ1-5; D unclear. The CDR3 extends over 15 amino acids. Germline V gene sequence: CDR1 SGDLS, CDR2 YYNGEE. Deletions cut 0 bases from V and 3 bases from J, with 10 bases between. The CDR3 here is CASSVEGGPNQPQHF. Written as DNA, the CDR3 is TGTGCCAGCAGCGTAGAAGGAGGGCCCAATCAGCCCCAGCATTTT.

V is TRBV4-1 and J is TRBJ1-2, with TRBD1 identical over 7 bases. J gave up 1 base and V 1 base, and 9 bases lay outside the gene matches. The CDR3 is 17 residues long. Germline lookup yields CDR1 MGHRA and CDR2 YSYEKL. This chain's CDR3 is CASSQGLRGLNNYGYTF. CDR3 nucleotide sequence: TGCGCCAGCAGCCAAGGCTTGAGGGGGCTCAATAACTATGGCTACACCTTC.

The V and J genes are TRBV28 and TRBJ1-2; no clear D. V was cut by 3 bases and J by 2 bases, with 31 bases left in between. Looked up from germline, CDR1 is MDHEN and CDR2 is SYDVKM. The CDR3 length is 21 residues. CDR3 amino acids: CASSLPRKRIIPIPQNYGYTF. Here the CDR3 DNA reads TGTGCCAGCAGTTTGCCCCGCAAAAGAATCATTCCCATCCCACAGAACTATGGCTACACCTTC.

The chain couples TRBV5-1 to TRBJ1-1; 10 bases line up with TRBD1. CDR3 size: 16 residues. The J segment lost 0 bases and the V segment lost 4 bases, leaving 6 bases of the junction unmatched. Germline values: CDR1 SGHRS, CDR2 YFSETQ. In nucleotides, the CDR3 is TGCGCCAGCAGCCCCGGACAGGGGGTCATGAACACTGAAGCTTTCTTT. Its protein product is CASSPGQGVMNTEAFF.

This sequence joins TRBV18 and TRBJ1-3; D possibly corresponds to TRBD1 (5 bases). Looked up from germline, CDR1 is KGHSH and CDR2 is LQKENI. V gave up 6 bases and J gave up 0 bases, with 15 bases separating them. The CDR3 has 16 residues. The CDR3 loop is CASSLSTGNSGNTIYF. CDR3 DNA sequence: TGTGCCAGCTCGCTCTCCACAGGAAACTCTGGAAACACCATATATTTT.

The chain has TRBV5-1 and TRBJ1-1, with a tentative D call TRBD1 (5 bases). The CDR3 spans 15 residues. Trimming cost V 0 bases and J 5 bases, with 14 bases left between them. In germline, CDR1 is SGHRS, CDR2 YFSETQ. CDR3 coding DNA: TGCGCCAGCAGCTTGGGGACGGGACTTTGGACTGAAGCTTTCTTT. Translating it yields CASSLGTGLWTEAFF.

V usage is TRBV28 and J usage is TRBJ1-5; tentatively, D is TRBD1 (6 bases). Trimming stripped 5 bases from V and 5 bases from J, with 13 bases between. The length of the CDR3 is 14 residues. Germline assignment: CDR1 MDHEN and CDR2 SYDVKM. The CDR3 DNA reads as TGTGCCAGCAGTCTAACTTCAGGGGATCAGCCCCAGCATTTT. Translated, it gives CASSLTSGDQPQHF. Full variable domain (outside the CDR3, taken from reference TRBV28 and TRBJ1-5): DVKVTQSSRYLVKRTGEKVFLECVQDMDHENMFWYRQDPGLGLRLIYFSYDVKMKEKGDIPEGYSVSREKKERFSLILESASTNQTSMYLCASSLTSGDQPQHFGDGTRLSIL.

This sequence joins TRBV30 and TRBJ2-5; possible D gene TRBD1, 5 bases. The CDR3 loop spans 15 amino acids. V lost 0 bases, J lost 3 bases, and 14 bases lay in between. Germline assignment: CDR1 GTSNPN and CDR2 SVGIG (reference sequence). CDR3 in DNA: TGTGCCTGGAGTGTACTGAATGGGGCTGAAGAGACCCAGTACTTC. Translating gives CAWSVLNGAEETQYF.

The V call is TRBV19, the J call TRBJ2-3; the match to TRBD2 covers 10 bases. Germline V gene lookup returns CDR1 LNHDA and CDR2 SQIVND (reference sequence). The CDR3 loop spans 14 amino acids. Trimming took 4 bases from V and 3 from J; bases not matched to a gene: 1. CDR3 bases: TGTGCCAGTAGTAAACTAGCGGGAACAGATACGCAGTATTTT. Translated, it gives CASSKLAGTDTQYF.

The CDR3 is CASSGAARYTF. CDR3 sequence (DNA): TGTGCCAGCAGTGGGGCAGCTCGCTACACCTTC. The V gene is TRBV28, the J gene TRBJ1-2, with a weak D call TRBD1 (5 bases). CDR3 length: 11 residues. The V gene lost 5 bases and the J gene lost 9 bases, with 10 bases spanning the gap. CDR1 and CDR2 (germline): MDHEN, SYDVKM.